A single T cell receptor beta chain is shown here with its context. This sample is part of a study of T cell changes during pregnancy in multiple sclerosis. Only in-frame clones appear in the TCRdb table, and some are missing; sequencing was by immunoSEQ multiplex PCR. The sample has 90,000 to 120,000 clones; approximately 92% are singletons. The CDR3 sequence is 14 residues long. Looked up from germline, CDR1 is MNHEY and CDR2 is SMNVEV (reference sequence). The junction had 5 bases not matched to a gene; V was cut back by 5 bases and J by 10 bases. This specimen consisted of peripheral blood, obtained in the second trimester of pregnancy. The sequence came from a female donor with multiple sclerosis, enrolled in a pregnancy study. This rearrangement joins TRBV27 to TRBJ2-1, with 13 nucleotides matching TRBD2. CDR3: CASSTSGRAWEQFF. CDR3 nucleotide sequence: TGTGCCAGCAGTACTAGCGGGAGGGCATGGGAGCAGTTCTTC.